A single sample is the source of the 14 T cell receptor beta chains below, sequenced in a study of beta chain features in type 1 diabetes. The entirety of the isolated RNA underwent reverse transcription, so expressed TCRB transcripts were sequenced. Sequencing was performed with immunoSEQ multiplex PCR; in TCRdb, only in-frame clones are kept and a portion is missing. The repertoire consists of around 400,000 clones, with roughly 15% occurring once and the leading ten covering approximately 0.019%. Input material: naive CD4+ T cells from blood. These receptor sequences come from a woman aged 18-29 years in good health.

J is TRBJ2-1 and V is TRBV23-1; D might be TRBD2 (5 bases). TRBV23-1 is known as an ORF, though its function is uncertain. Trimming removed 2 bases at V and 2 bases at J, with 19 bases between. The CDR3 is 18 amino acids. In DNA form, the CDR3 reads TGCGCCAGCAGTCAAGAGTTGCGGGCTATGGGCCCCTACAATGAGCAGTTCTTC. This encodes CASSQELRAMGPYNEQFF.

The V and J genes are TRBV28 and TRBJ1-3; D is perhaps TRBD1 (6 bases). Per germline, CDR1 MDHEN and CDR2 SYDVKM. The CDR3 runs to 14 residues. The germline V and J ends were trimmed by 7 bases and 4 bases, with 14 bases remaining between them. The CDR3 reads CASIRTEGGNTIYF. The CDR3, as DNA: TGTGCCAGCATACGGACAGAAGGAGGAAACACCATATATTTT.

The V gene is TRBV6-6, the J gene TRBJ2-7; D might be TRBD1 (5 bases). The germline CDR1 and CDR2 sequences are MNHNY and SVGAGI (reference sequence). The V end lost 1 base, the J end lost 3 bases, and 16 bases lay between the germline ends. This CDR3 has 16 residues. In nucleotides, the CDR3 is TGTGCCAGCAGTTACTATGGGGCAGCACGAAACTACGAGCAGTACTTC. Protein product: CASSYYGAARNYEQYF.

A remark on this clone: The sample holds other DNA sequences that translate to the same CDR3. The chain employs TRBV18 and TRBJ2-5; D is ambiguous. V gave up 0 bases and J gave up 1 base, with 3 bases separating them. This CDR3 has 13 amino acids. Per germline, CDR1 KGHSH and CDR2 LQKENI. The CDR3 sequence is CASSPPAQETQYF. Here the CDR3 DNA reads TGTGCCAGCTCACCACCGGCCCAAGAGACCCAGTACTTC. Supplemented by reference TRBV18 and TRBJ2-5, the full variable domain reads NAGVMQNPRHLVRRRGQEARLRCSPMKGHSHVYWYRQLPEEGLKFMVYLQKENIIDESGMPKERFSAEFPKEGPSILRIQQVVRGDSAAYFCASSPPAQETQYFGPGTRLLVL.

This clone was counted only a few times. This sequence joins TRBV18 and TRBJ2-3, with 13 bases aligning to TRBD2. The V gene's germline CDR1 is KGHSH and CDR2 LQKENI. Trimming took 4 bases from V and 4 from J; bases not matched to a gene: 8. The CDR3 totals 17 residues. In DNA form, the CDR3 reads TGTGCCAGCTCACTACGGACTAGCGGGAGTCCCCCAGATACGCAGTATTTT. Its translation is CASSLRTSGSPPDTQYF.

The rearrangement joins TRBV5-1 to TRBJ2-6; 9 nucleotides agree with TRBD1. Germline CDR1 SGHRS, CDR2 YFSETQ. The trim removed 4 bases at V and 0 bases at J, leaving 11 bases unmatched. The CDR3 totals 19 residues. CDR3 region: CASSLGRDRANSGANVLTF. CDR3 sequence (DNA): TGCGCCAGCAGCCTTGGGAGGGACAGGGCAAACTCTGGGGCCAACGTCCTGACTTTC.

This rearrangement joins TRBV2 to TRBJ2-1, with D possibly TRBD2 on 5 matching bases. CDR1 SNHLY and CDR2 FYNNEI come from the germline V gene. V was pared by 4 bases and J by 7 bases, with 14 bases between. The CDR3 loop spans 14 amino acids. DNA for the CDR3: TGTGCCAGCAGTGTGGGTCGGACTGGGAATGAGCAGTTCTTC. It codes for CASSVGRTGNEQFF.

This clone was detected once. The chain links TRBV19 to TRBJ2-5; tentatively, D is TRBD1 (5 bases). The CDR3 has 14 residues. CDR1 is LNHDA, CDR2 SQIVND, per germline (reference sequence). The V end lost 2 bases, the J end lost 4 bases, and 11 bases lay between the germline ends. CDR3 bases: TGTGCCAGTAGTATACAGGGTTTTGGAGAGACCCAGTACTTC. Protein product: CASSIQGFGETQYF.

Only a few counts were recorded for this clone. This rearrangement joins TRBV4-1 to TRBJ1-1; 8 bases align to TRBD1. V lost 1 base to trimming and J lost 3 bases; unmatched junction nucleotides: 7. The germline V gene has CDR1 MGHRA and CDR2 YSYEKL. The CDR3 covers 16 residues. The DNA for the CDR3 is TGCGCCAGCAGCCAAGGTCAGGGGGCTGATCACACTGAAGCTTTCTTT. It yields the protein CASSQGQGADHTEAFF.

This clone was counted only a few times. The genes are TRBV29-1 and TRBJ2-7; 10 bases match TRBD1. Germline V gene sequence: CDR1 SQVTM, CDR2 ANQGSEA. J lost 6 bases, V lost 7 bases, and 9 bases had no gene match. This CDR3 has 13 residues. CDR3 residues: CSAVGQGMVEQYF. CDR3 DNA sequence: TGCAGCGCCGTGGGACAGGGGATGGTCGAGCAGTACTTC.

This rearrangement joins TRBV11-2 to TRBJ2-6, with D unclear. The CDR3 is 16 residues long. Germline V lookup: CDR1 SGHAT, CDR2 FQNNGV. V was trimmed by 5 bases and J by 0 bases, leaving 11 bases between them. The CDR3 nucleotides read TGTGCCAGCAGCCCAGCGTCGGGCTCTGGGGCCAACGTCCTGACTTTC. This gives the protein CASSPASGSGANVLTF. Variable domain in full (rest from reference TRBV11-2 and TRBJ2-6): EAGVAQSPRYKIIEKRQSVAFWCNPISGHATLYWYQQILGQGPKLLIQFQNNGVVDDSQLPKDRFSAERLKGVDSTLKIQPAKLEDSAVYLCASSPASGSGANVLTFGAGSRLTVL.

This clone was seen a few times. This sequence joins TRBV7-8 and TRBJ1-5; D is perhaps TRBD1 (6 bases). Deletions cut 2 bases from V and 5 bases from J, with 10 bases between. Germline V gene sequence: CDR1 SGHVS, CDR2 FQNEAQ. The CDR3 length is 14 residues. The CDR3 DNA reads TGTGCCAGCAGCTTAATGGGGGCCGATCAGCCCCAGCATTTT. Residues: CASSLMGADQPQHF.

V usage is TRBV4-1 and J usage is TRBJ2-6, with D possibly TRBD1 on 6 matching bases. Germline CDR1 MGHRA, CDR2 YSYEKL. This CDR3 is built from 18 residues. V lost 4 bases and J 0 bases, leaving 16 bases between the germline ends. The CDR3 DNA is TGCGCCAGCAGCCGCCAGGACAGAGGCTCCTCTGGGGCCAACGTCCTGACTTTC. Translating gives CASSRQDRGSSGANVLTF.

As regards this clone: Here the CDR3 omits its conserved ending phenylalanine or tryptophan, so a read error is the likely source. The DNA is omitted, as the CDR3 cannot be located on it reliably, and the CDR3 follows TCRdb's listing. CDR3 residues: CASSDGTPIGV. The chain joins TRBV6-4 to TRBJ1-4; the DNA was not compared with TRBD1, the D call given in the table. Counting both end residues, the CDR3 totals 11 amino acids. Germline CDR1 MRHNA, CDR2 SNTAGT.